The entry below gives a single T cell receptor (beta chain) sequence along with its context. The CDR3 runs 16 residues. Trimming took 2 bases from V and 4 from J; bases not matched to a gene: 5. The sample belongs to a study of T-cell reconstitution after alpha-beta-depleted transplantation in children. Preparation of the TCRbeta library involved a method that used unique molecular identifiers. One entry per CDR3 protein, called by TCRdb with MiXCR from the PCR reads. Seen here are approximately 110,000 distinct CDR3 sequences, under 30% observed once, and the top ten hold under 12%. V usage is TRBV12-3 or TRBV12-4 and J usage is TRBJ2-1, with 10 positions matching TRBD2. The sequence was obtained from a male patient aged 2 to 9 who had a stem cell transplant for chronic granulomatous disease, so the T cells may come from the graft donor. The starting material was PBMCs, mostly from graft donor cells, obtained 180 days after TCRalphabeta/CD19-depleted stem cell transplant. CDR3 DNA: TGTGCCAGCAGTTTACGGGTAGCGGGAGGATACAATGAGCAGTTCTTC. Translation gives CASSLRVAGGYNEQFF.